Presented here are 12 T cell receptor beta chains from one specimen sequenced in a study of tissue T cells after allogeneic stem cell transplantation. Specified time point: mouse harvest day 7 after allogeneic transplant. Mouse grafts combined 10^7 T-cell-depleted bone marrow cells with 10^6 splenic CD5+ T cells. Only in-frame clones appear in the TCRdb table, and some are missing; sequencing was by immunoSEQ multiplex PCR. The sample contains 9,500 or so clones, 40% to 45% of which appear only once. Sequenced material: skin. The receptors were sampled from a female BALB/c mouse given C57BL/6 T cells with graft-versus-host disease after an allogeneic hematopoietic cell transplant.

A remark on this clone: Mouse names are used for the genes. The read gets to within 1 residue of the CDR3 end, and the germline J gene fills in the rest. The sample holds other DNA sequences that translate to the same CDR3. The J gene is TRBJ2-5, the V gene TRBV26; 9 bases agree with TRBD1. Germline trimming cut 5 bases from V and 6 bases from J; bases unmatched to any gene: 3. The CDR3 is made up of 13 amino acids. Germline V CDR1 and CDR2: KGHPV, FQNQEV (reference sequence). This CDR3 is CASSTGGRDTQYF. The sequenced CDR3 bases are TGTGCCAGCAGTACAGGGGGCCGGGACACCCAGTAC.

To note about this clone: Gene labels here are mouse ones. The CDR3 goes on 1 residue after the read ends, and that part is filled in from the germline J gene. The chain combines TRBV1 with TRBJ2-2; 7 positions agree with TRBD1. This CDR3 region has 16 residues. Germline values: CDR1 NSQYPW, CDR2 LRSPGD (reference sequence). V dropped 3 bases and J dropped 4; count of bases not matched to a gene: 8. The CDR3 loop reads CTCSALTGESTGQLYF. The sequenced CDR3 bases are TGCACCTGCAGTGCCCTCACAGGGGAGAGCACCGGGCAGCTCTAC. The full variable domain, in which reference TRBV1 and TRBJ2-2 provide the parts outside the CDR3, is VTLLEQNPRWRLVPRGQAVNLRCILKNSQYPWMSWYQQDLQKQLQWLFTLRSPGDKEVKSLPGADYLATRVTDTELRLQVANMSQGRTLYCTCSALTGESTGQLYFGEGSKLTVL.

This clone was counted a few times. Germline and genes here are mouse. The read ends 1 residue early relative to the CDR3; the germline J gene fills the gap. The chain uses TRBV17 and TRBJ1-4, with 7 positions matching TRBD1. From germline, CDR1 is MNHDT and CDR2 YYDKIL. This CDR3 is 14 amino acids long. J gave up 4 bases and V 2 bases, and 1 base lay outside the gene matches. CDR3 DNA (partial): TGTGCTAGCAGTAGATGGGACAGCAACGAAAGATTATTT. This encodes CASSRWDSNERLF. The entire CDR3 sequence reads CASSRWDSNERLFF.

This clone was picked up a small number of times. The genes and germline here are from mouse. Sequencing ends 1 residue short of the CDR3 end; the germline J gene provides the rest. The rearrangement links TRBV26 to TRBJ1-4, with D possibly TRBD1 on 6 matching bases. From germline, CDR1 is KGHPV and CDR2 FQNQEV (reference sequence). This CDR3 region has 14 residues. Trimming left V 3 bases short and J 4 bases short, with 9 bases between. The CDR3 loop is CASSLGGYNERLFF. Incomplete CDR3 DNA: TGTGCCAGCAGTCTAGGGGGGTACAACGAAAGATTATTT. Variable domain in full (rest from reference TRBV26 and TRBJ1-4): NSKVIQTPRYLVKGQGQKAKMRCIPEKGHPVVFWYQQNKNNEFKFLINFQNQEVLQQIDMTEKRFSAECPSNSPCSLEIQSSEAGDSALYLCASSLGGYNERLFFGHGTKLSVL.

In the case of this clone: Mouse gene names and germline throughout. The read ends 1 residue before the CDR3 terminus; that terminus is restored from the germline J gene. The V call is TRBV26, the J call TRBJ1-4, with no clear D. The length of the CDR3 is 14 residues. Germline V gene lookup returns CDR1 KGHPV and CDR2 FQNQEV (reference sequence). The V gene lost 2 bases and the J gene lost 0 bases, with 4 bases spanning the gap. The CDR3 bases that were read are TGTGCCAGCAGTCTGGAGATTTCCAACGAAAGATTATTT. It specifies CASSLEISNERLF. The CDR3, in full, reads CASSLEISNERLFF.

With regard to this clone: Gene names denote mouse genes. Coverage ceases 1 residue before the CDR3 finishes, and the germline J gene fills in the end. The chain recombines TRBV26 with TRBJ2-1; perhaps TRBD1 as D (6 bases). This CDR3 is 12 amino acids long. CDR1 is KGHPV, CDR2 FQNQEV, per germline (reference sequence). Trimming removed 6 bases at V and 7 bases at J, with 10 bases between. The CDR3 spells CASSPDRAEQFF. CDR3 DNA (partial): TGTGCCAGCAGCCCCGACAGGGCTGAGCAGTTC.

About this clone itself: Any gene name here is a mouse gene name. The read ends 1 residue early relative to the CDR3; the germline J gene fills the gap. V usage is TRBV3 and J usage is TRBJ1-3; D not certain. This CDR3 is built from 12 residues. V was pared by 5 bases and J by 2 bases, with 4 bases between. Germline V gene lookup returns CDR1 SNHLY and CDR2 FYNGKV (reference sequence). The CDR3 region is CASSRTGNTLYF. CDR3 bases read: TGTGCCAGCAGCCGGACTGGAAATACGCTCTAT.

Of note for this clone: These gene names are mouse names. The CDR3 end lies 1 residue beyond the end of the read and is filled in from the germline J gene. The chain couples TRBV3 to TRBJ2-7; tentative D call: TRBD1 (6 bases). Trimming took 5 bases from V and 3 from J, leaving 11 bases between them. Germline values: CDR1 SNHLY, CDR2 FYNGKV (reference sequence). This CDR3 region has 13 residues. The sequenced CDR3 bases are TGTGCCAGCAGCCTCCGGGACAACTATGAACAGTAC. Translated, it gives CASSLRDNYEQY. Given in full, the CDR3 is CASSLRDNYEQYF. The variable domain in full, with the rest retrieved from reference TRBV3 and TRBJ2-7, is GPKVLQIPSHQIIDMGQMVTLNCDPVSNHLYFYWYKQILGQQMEFLVNFYNGKVMEKSKLFKDQFSVERPDGSYFTLKIQPTALEDSAVYFCASSLRDNYEQYFGPGTRLTVL.

Remarks on this clone: Gene names are the mouse ones. Incomplete CDR3 DNA: TGTGCCAGCAGCTTAACCCTAAACACCGGGCAGCTCTAC. This encodes CASSLTLNTGQLY. Given in full, the CDR3 is CASSLTLNTGQLYF. The V call is TRBV3, the J call TRBJ2-2; D uncertain. The DNA ends 1 residue before the CDR3 does, and the rest of the CDR3 is filled in from the germline J gene. The length of the CDR3 is 14 residues. CDR1 is SNHLY and CDR2 is FYNGKV in the germline V gene (reference sequence). V lost 2 bases and J 1 base, leaving 5 bases between the germline ends. Full variable domain (rest looked up from reference TRBV3 and TRBJ2-2): GPKVLQIPSHQIIDMGQMVTLNCDPVSNHLYFYWYKQILGQQMEFLVNFYNGKVMEKSKLFKDQFSVERPDGSYFTLKIQPTALEDSAVYFCASSLTLNTGQLYFGEGSKLTVL.

In the case of this clone: Genes here carry mouse names. Read sequence stops 1 residue before the CDR3 end, and the germline J gene provides the missing end. The chain is built from TRBV26 and TRBJ2-1, with 10 bases fitting TRBD2. The CDR3 is 15 residues long. Germline V CDR1 and CDR2: KGHPV, FQNQEV (reference sequence). The junction had 4 bases not matched to a gene; V was cut back by 4 bases and J by 4 bases. CDR3 DNA, as far as it was read: TGTGCCAGCAGTCCTCAGACTGGGGGGTATGCTGAGCAGTTC. Its translation: CASSPQTGGYAEQF. In full, the CDR3 is CASSPQTGGYAEQFF.

Notes on this clone: Genes here carry mouse names. The read gets to within 1 residue of the CDR3 end, and the germline J gene fills in the rest. V usage is TRBV12-2 and J usage is TRBJ1-6, with a tentative D call TRBD1 (6 bases). TRBJ1-6 is designated an ORF whose function remains uncertain. The CDR3 consists of 14 residues. Germline-derived CDR1 and CDR2 are SGHLS and HYDKME. The V end was cut by 2 bases, the J end by 4 bases, with 8 bases between. The DNA read from the CDR3 is TGTGCCAGCTCTCCGGGACAATATAATTCGCCCCTCTAC. Its protein product is CASSPGQYNSPLY. The full CDR3 reads CASSPGQYNSPLYF.

In this sample, this clone is medium-sized. Any gene name here is a mouse gene name. Read data end 1 residue before the CDR3 end; the end is taken from the germline J gene. The V and J genes are TRBV4 and TRBJ2-7; 11 bases fit TRBD2. The CDR3 has 14 amino acids. The V and J ends lost 5 bases and 7 bases, in that order; junction bases with no gene match: 7. Germline V lookup: CDR1 LGHDT, CDR2 YNNKQL (reference sequence). The CDR3 bases that were read are TGTGCCAGCAGCCCCGGGACTGGGGGTGGAGAACAGTAC. Its translation: CASSPGTGGGEQY. The whole CDR3 is CASSPGTGGGEQYF.